This T cell receptor beta chain is from a study of cytomegalovirus exposure and HLA in healthy donors (dated by TCRdb to the late 2010s). General notes on the study: According to an earlier analysis of 587 of the donors, roughly 180 million T cells yielded 95 million to 140 million unique TCR beta sequences and less than 300 Gb of sequence data. Donor age, sex, ethnicity and CMV serostatus were compiled together with the repertoire data. In an earlier analysis of around 540 of the donors, high-throughput TCR beta sequencing was used to judge whether each TCR beta V gene segment behaved as functional or pseudogenic. Roughly five DR-DQ haplotypes were handled as single units for association and clustering, since linkage in the cohort was strong. Besides the first cohort of some 670 subjects, a separate validation cohort made up of 120 different subjects was used. About 280 gigabases of sequencing data and 70 million to 85 million unique TCR sequences were included in an early release covering over 600 HLA-typed donors. Rather than using new phenotypic data, the later analysis identified candidate immune exposures from TCR beta sequences and from how often those sequences occurred across donors. Typing coverage varied by locus: 629-630 donors for A, B, C, DRB1 and DQB1; 522 for DQA1; more than 600 for DPA1; more than 450 for DPB1. A later analysis re-analyzed previously published TCR beta repertoires from 550 to 700 donors and added high-resolution HLA genotyping to study TCR occurrence patterns. Genome-wide SNP genotypes for about 60% of the roughly 670 donors were used in a later genetic analysis, which treated that subset as a discovery cohort. The study aimed to test whether cataloging public T cell receptors could reveal signatures of past pathogen exposure. The study profiled the T cell repertoires of about 640 subjects by immunosequencing and related them to cytomegalovirus serostatus. Of the roughly 390 genotyped donors, approximately 81% were placed in the genetic ancestry cluster associated with self-reported Caucasian donors. HLA typing included class I and class II loci at four-digit resolution. To predict cytomegalovirus infection status, the study combined high-throughput TCR immunosequencing, statistical association of individual TCRs with disease status, and machine learning. Every discovery cohort repertoire had been produced on one sequencing platform. Across some 400 genotyped donors of the cohort, an average of approximately 240,000 unique TCR beta nucleotide sequences per donor were sequenced, and roughly a sixth of those sequences were non-productive. The study at large found these results: It was suggested by the authors that the approach could potentially be generalized to other disease states and immunological phenotypes. Roughly uniform sequencing depth across donors was assumed in presence/absence analyses, although this assumption may not hold. A further reported finding was that TCR beta sequences accurately predicted the HLA-A and HLA-B alleles for most subjects in the first cohort. A later analysis found that TCR association rates varied across HLA loci, with DRB1 alleles showing the most associated TCRs and HLA-C alleles the fewest. A few of the identified cytomegalovirus-associated TCR beta chains were confirmed in vitro to be specific for cytomegalovirus antigens. In a later analysis, most CMV-associated TCR beta chains were found to appear HLA-restricted, with HLA associations seemingly driven largely by CMV exposure. Most TCR sequences were seen in very few donors, while some public TCRs were found in many individuals. Broadly in line with IMGT annotations, most TCR beta V segments showed up in productive rearrangements about 90% or about 30% of the time in an earlier analysis of approximately 640 of the donors. Some IMGT-functional V segments, including TRBV6-2 and TRBV6-3, could not be distinguished by the 87-base-pair reads and were therefore excluded. Linkage disequilibrium might explain the correlated functional status among segregating V segments, but an unknown experimental factor could not be excluded. In a later analysis, HLA-associated TCR beta chains showed more clonal expansion and lower generation probabilities than non-associated chains that were equally common. A later analysis reported that several top co-occurrence clusters appeared linked to parvovirus B19, influenza, CMV and Epstein-Barr virus. At a false discovery rate of 0.05, a later analysis linked 16,951 TCR beta sequences to specific HLA alleles. According to a later genetic analysis, donors in an Asian-associated ancestry cluster had fewer N-insertions in productive TCRs than the approximately 710-donor mean. In both the original and validation cohorts, the classifier was reported to diagnose cytomegalovirus status with high specificity and sensitivity. The study listed 164 TCR beta chains as associated with cytomegalovirus. An association between a missense DCLRE1C variant and V-gene and J-gene trimming of TCR beta chains was found in a later genetic analysis and replicated in an independent cohort. The only immune exposure information available for the cohort was CMV serostatus. Because HLA typing was unavailable for some donors at each locus, only the typed subset was used in association tests. A group of highly shared sequence variants was considered likely to be a technical artifact of the sequencing pipeline. Because counts were too low, roughly 16 rarely observed V segments, including chromosome 9 orphons, were excluded from the earlier analysis of some 590 of the donors. Only TCR beta chains were sequenced in this cohort, and the absence of alpha or paired-chain data limited detectable features. When HLA alleles, especially DR and DQ, strongly co-occurred, TCR associations were difficult to assign to individual alleles.

The cohort comprised fewer than 700 healthy bone marrow donors. At the time of sampling, every cohort member was nominally healthy, though immune exposures that went unrecorded were likely present. The donor was CMV seronegative and was included in the group of approximately 350 seronegative cohort members. Each donor provided a peripheral blood sample, and peripheral blood mononuclear cells were used for TCR beta sequencing. Genomic DNA extraction from the blood cell samples was performed with the Qiagen DNeasy Blood Extraction Kit. The library was built by means of the immunoSEQ multiplex PCR assay. A mixture of 60 forward primers for TCR Vbeta segments and 13 reverse primers for TCR Jbeta segments was used in the multiplex PCR. The CDR3 region of rearranged TCR beta genes was amplified from genomic DNA with a multiplex PCR assay. Amplified TCR beta libraries were sequenced as 87-base-pair reads on the Illumina HiSeq System. For the original study's pipeline: Across the 700 or so repertoires, a later analysis counted some 80 million unique TCR beta chains, roughly 11 million of which were shared by at least two donors. To remove PCR and sequencing errors, raw reads were error-corrected and collapsed into unique sequences using a nearest-neighbor algorithm that merged closely related sequences. Alignment of CDR3 sequences to IMGT reference sequences was used to assign V, D and J gene segments. For a sequence to be retained, a match of at least six nucleotides to both a V gene segment and a J gene segment was required. A rearrangement was called productive if the CDR3 had no stop codons and remained in frame with V and J, and every other rearrangement was called non-productive. CDR3 was defined by IMGT convention, running from the second conserved V-encoded cysteine to the conserved J-encoded phenylalanine. The earlier analysis of about 560 of the donors excluded any sequence lacking an unambiguous match to a single V gene segment. An earlier analysis of a few hundred of the donors called V segments functional above 56.7% productive rearrangements and segregating when the between-donor standard deviation exceeded 5%. To diagnose cytomegalovirus status from the catalog of TCR beta chain sequences, a statistical classification framework was built. In a later analysis, V and J genes were assigned by comparing TCR nucleotide sequences against IMGT/GENE-DB human TR gene sequences. In a later analysis, CDR3 sequences and most-parsimonious VDJ recombination scenarios were assigned using the TCRdist pipeline. A later analysis defined each TCR beta chain by its CDR3 amino acid sequence plus V-gene family, and excluded reads lacking a unique V-gene family. As a way to deal with suspected cross-contamination and a sequencing artifact, a later analysis dropped roughly 620 nucleotide sequences that were highly shared and had low generation probability. In a later analysis, a clonal expansion index for each public chain was calculated from normalized within-repertoire ranks of inferred template counts. In a later analysis, generation probabilities were computed using a VDJ recombination model fitted to out-of-frame rearrangements, and the results were checked against IGoR. In a later analysis, TCR-TCR, TCR-HLA and TCR-CMV co-occurrence was scored with hypergeometric tests, and a repertoire-size bias correction was applied to TCR pairs. False discovery rates were estimated in a later analysis by permuting HLA or CMV assignments 20 times. In a later analysis, co-occurring TCRs were grouped with DBSCAN, and TCRdist sequence similarity was added when clustering was performed within HLA-allele-positive subsets. Repertoires with fewer than 30,000 or more than 120,000 public chains, plus five repertoires with anomalous nucleotide sharing, were excluded from co-occurrence clustering. TCRdb's version of the immuneACCESS table is confined to in-frame rearrangements and falls short of the full clone set. An unresolved V gene accounts for under half of the shortfall where checked; the remainder is of unknown origin. V and J calls and clone size come straight from that table; D and trimming were deduced from the DNA. Across this sample there are around 150,000 clones, with about three quarters seen only once. The top ten clonotypes cover 3.5% to 5% of the sample.

A distance of 18 bases separates the germline ends of V and J, which lose 3 bases and 4 bases respectively. Taken from cysteine to phenylalanine, the CDR3 has 16 residues. Kept here is only the CDR3 DNA, which spans 48 bases and is read in frame from base 1. The germline V gene gives CDR1 as SNHLY and CDR2 as FYNNEI. With respect to this clone: This clone's antigen is unknown. No much larger clonotype is one base removed from it; base qualities were not supplied.

Recombination linked TRBV2 to TRBJ1-1; D gene: possibly TRBD1, on 5 matching bases. Sequencing was carried out using PBMCs. The sequence was obtained from a young man in good health and CMV-seronegative. The nucleotide sequence reads TGTGCCAGCAGTGAGGCCGGGACCCTAGCGACCACTGAAGCTTTCTTT. This yields the protein CASSEAGTLATTEAFF.